This entry lists 4 T cell receptor beta chains sequenced from one sample in a study of OX40 agonist ivuxolimab in advanced cancers. Library preparation employed the immunoSEQ multiplex PCR assay. TCRdb stores this immuneACCESS table with in-frame sequences only. Part of the clones is absent; in the studies checked, under half of the shortfall reflects unresolved V genes, and no reason is known for the rest. The sample table shows approximately 63,000 clones, and about nine tenths are seen once. Of the sample, roughly 1.1% falls within the top ten clones. This specimen was CD4+ or CD8+ T cells sorted from blood, taken in a trial of the OX40 agonist ivuxolimab. Every receptor here comes from an adult with an advanced solid tumor such as melanoma, head and neck, liver or kidney cancer.

The chain is built from TRBV5-1 and TRBJ2-7; 13 bases line up with TRBD2. This CDR3 is built from 15 residues. Germline CDR1 and CDR2: SGHRS and YFSETQ. V shed 3 bases, J shed 3 bases, and the junction held 3 bases outside the gene matches. The CDR3 protein is CASSSGLAGDYEQYF. CDR3 nucleotides: TGCGCCAGCAGCTCAGGACTAGCGGGAGACTACGAGCAGTACTTC.

This clone was seen more than once but under ten times. The chain links TRBV28 to TRBJ1-3, with unresolved D. Per germline, CDR1 MDHEN and CDR2 SYDVKM. The CDR3 sequence is 14 residues long. Deletions cut 6 bases from V and 1 base from J, with 10 bases between. The CDR3 region has the DNA TGTGCCAGCAGCCCGAGGCTTTCTGGAAACACCATATATTTT. Its translation is CASSPRLSGNTIYF.

The sample holds a few counts of this clone. This chain links TRBV7-3 with TRBJ2-7, with 9 bases identical to TRBD2. Unmatched junction bases numbered 15, after V lost 6 bases and J lost 12 bases. The CDR3 contains 14 residues. CDR1 and CDR2 from the germline V gene are SGHTA and FQGTGA. The CDR3 sequence: CASSEDPLAGSRYF. The CDR3 DNA reads as TGTGCCAGCAGTGAAGACCCCCTAGCGGGATCACGGTACTTC. Combining the CDR3 with reference TRBV7-3 and TRBJ2-7 gives the whole variable domain GAGVSQTPSNKVTEKGKYVELRCDPISGHTALYWYRQSLGQGPEFLIYFQGTGAADDSGLPNDRFFAVRPEGSVSTLKIQRTERGDSAVYLCASSEDPLAGSRYFGPGTRLTVT.

This clone was found a few times. The rearrangement uses TRBV2 and TRBJ2-2, with 7 bases lining up with TRBD2. Germline V gene lookup returns CDR1 SNHLY and CDR2 FYNNEI. Trimming at V came to 7 bases and at J to 0 bases, leaving 2 bases not matched to a gene. The CDR3 spans 14 residues. CDR3 nucleotides: TGTGCCAGCATGGGGGGGTCGAACACCGGGGAGCTGTTTTTT. Translating gives CASMGGSNTGELFF.